Listed here is a single T cell receptor beta chain. Some clones are missing from TCRdb's copy, which holds only in-frame ones; the method was immunoSEQ multiplex PCR. Of around 100,000 clones in the sample, about 88% were seen once. This sample was included in a study of T cell responses to AZD1222 COVID-19 vaccine. The overall study: Analysis merged second doses at about 4 or about 12 weeks.

This CDR3 region has 16 residues. Germline V CDR1 and CDR2: SGDLS, YYNGEE. V lost 4 bases, J lost 4 bases, and 17 bases lay in between. Sequenced here: peripheral blood, sampled on day 0 of AZD1222 vaccination. The clonotype comes from an adult in good health. The chain links TRBV9 to TRBJ2-2, with D unresolved. The CDR3 DNA is TGTGCCAGCAGCACCACGGGTGGCGGCGCCACCGGGGAGCTGTTTTTT. Protein sequence: CASSTTGGGATGELFF.